This T cell receptor (beta chain) came from a study of T cell responses to AZD1222 COVID-19 vaccine. Study results and limitations: Baseline seropositivity characterized only a handful of AZD1222 recipients. Compared with day 0, the breadth and depth of the Spike-specific TCR repertoire rose significantly after two doses of AZD1222.

Germline lookup yields CDR1 SGDLS and CDR2 YYNGEE. The ends were cut back, 4 bases at V and 7 bases at J, with 14 bases in the middle. This CDR3 comprises 13 residues. With regard to this clone: Its matching antigen is unknown.

TCRdb's table, derived via immunoSEQ multiplex PCR, lists solely in-frame clones and lacks some. Of around 130,000 clones in the sample, approximately 91% were seen once. Whether given at about 4 or about 12 weeks, second doses were pooled. The rearrangement links TRBV9 to TRBJ1-1; D not resolved. The sample was peripheral blood, taken 28 days after the second AZD1222 dose. The clonotype comes from an adult who received the AZD1222 COVID-19 vaccine. The CDR3 nucleotides are TGTGCCAGCAGCCCCGGTTTGTCGGTTGAAGCTTTCTTT. Amino acid sequence: CASSPGLSVEAFF.